Sequencing of this T cell receptor (beta chain) was carried out in a study of T cells after yellow fever vaccination. Trimming cost V 0 bases and J 6 bases, with 12 bases left between them. The CDR3 has 15 amino acids. The germline V gene has CDR1 SGHNT and CDR2 YYREEE (reference sequence). The authors made TCR cDNA by 5'RACE template switching, adding a universal primer site and UMIs. A single record per CDR3 protein comes from TCRdb applying MiXCR to the 5' RACE reads. The table lists 70,000 or so distinct CDR3 sequences, around 7% of them singletons, with roughly 29% in the top ten. In regard to this clonotype: No antigen is known for it.

Whole-study findings and limits: It was a small share of clonotypes that appeared in both CD4 and CD8 compartments. Booster sampling recovered most clones from primary vaccination (around 97% CD4, approximately 88% CD8).

The J gene is TRBJ2-2, the V gene TRBV5-4, with D possibly called TRBD1 or TRBD2 (5 bases each). The sequencing here drew on CD8+ T cells sorted from PBMCs, taken 9 to 11 days after the first yellow fever vaccination. This receptor was identified in a man aged 18 to 30 who received the YFV17D yellow fever vaccine. CDR3 loop: CASSLVSGLAGELFF. DNA for the CDR3: TGTGCCAGCAGCTTGGTTTCGGGGCTGGCCGGGGAGCTGTTTTTT.